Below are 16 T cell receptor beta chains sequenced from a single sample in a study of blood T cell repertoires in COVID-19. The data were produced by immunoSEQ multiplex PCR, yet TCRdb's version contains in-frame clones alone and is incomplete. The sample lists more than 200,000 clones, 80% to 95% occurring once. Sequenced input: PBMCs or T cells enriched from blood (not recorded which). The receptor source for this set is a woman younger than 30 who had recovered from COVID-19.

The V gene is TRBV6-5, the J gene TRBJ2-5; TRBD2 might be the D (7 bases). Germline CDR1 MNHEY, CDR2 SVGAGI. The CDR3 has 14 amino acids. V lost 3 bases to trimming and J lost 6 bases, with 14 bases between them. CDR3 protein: CASSYGRGLQTQYF. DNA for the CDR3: TGTGCCAGCAGTTATGGCAGGGGACTACAGACCCAGTACTTC.

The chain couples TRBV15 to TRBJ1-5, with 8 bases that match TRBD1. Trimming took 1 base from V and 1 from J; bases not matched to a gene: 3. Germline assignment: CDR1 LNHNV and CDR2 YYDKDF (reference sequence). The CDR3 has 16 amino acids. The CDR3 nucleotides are TGTGCCACCAGCAGAGGGTACAGGGGGAGCAATCAGCCCCAGCATTTT. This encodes CATSRGYRGSNQPQHF.

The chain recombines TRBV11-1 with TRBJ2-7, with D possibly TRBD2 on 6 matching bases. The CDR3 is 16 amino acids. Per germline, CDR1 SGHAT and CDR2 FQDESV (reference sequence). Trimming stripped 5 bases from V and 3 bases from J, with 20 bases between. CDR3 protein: CASSRNGLTGGYEQYF. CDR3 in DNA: TGTGCCAGCAGCCGGAACGGACTTACCGGGGGCTACGAGCAGTACTTC.

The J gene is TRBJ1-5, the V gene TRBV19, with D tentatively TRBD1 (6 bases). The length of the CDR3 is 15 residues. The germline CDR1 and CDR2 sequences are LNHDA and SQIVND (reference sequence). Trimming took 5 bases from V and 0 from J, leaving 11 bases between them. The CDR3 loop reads CASSDRSYSNQPQHF. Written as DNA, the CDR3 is TGTGCCAGTAGTGACAGGTCATATAGCAATCAGCCCCAGCATTTT.

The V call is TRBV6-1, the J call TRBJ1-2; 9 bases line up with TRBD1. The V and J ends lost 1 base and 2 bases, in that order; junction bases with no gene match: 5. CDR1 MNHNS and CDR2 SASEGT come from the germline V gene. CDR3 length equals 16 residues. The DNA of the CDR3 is TGTGCCAGCAGTGAAGACGGGACAGGGATAAACTATGGCTACACCTTC. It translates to CASSEDGTGINYGYTF.

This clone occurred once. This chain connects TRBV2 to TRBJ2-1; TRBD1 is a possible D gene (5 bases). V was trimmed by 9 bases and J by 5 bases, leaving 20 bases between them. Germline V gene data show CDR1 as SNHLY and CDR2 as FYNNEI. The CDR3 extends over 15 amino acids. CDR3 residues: CARGDSYSRDNEQFF. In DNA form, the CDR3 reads TGTGCCAGGGGTGACAGCTACTCTCGGGACAATGAGCAGTTCTTC.

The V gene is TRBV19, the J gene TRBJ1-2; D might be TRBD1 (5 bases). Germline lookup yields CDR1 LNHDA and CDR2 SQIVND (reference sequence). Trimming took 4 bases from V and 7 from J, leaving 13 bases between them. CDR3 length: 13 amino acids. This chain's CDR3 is CASSKPGQSGYTF. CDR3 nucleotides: TGTGCCAGTAGTAAACCCGGACAATCTGGCTACACCTTC.

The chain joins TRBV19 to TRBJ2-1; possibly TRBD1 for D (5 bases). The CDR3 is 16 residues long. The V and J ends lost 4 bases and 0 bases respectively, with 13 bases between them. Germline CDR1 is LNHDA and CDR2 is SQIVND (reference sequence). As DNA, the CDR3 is TGTGCCAGTAGTACCCGAACAGGCGACTCCTACAATGAGCAGTTCTTC. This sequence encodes CASSTRTGDSYNEQFF.

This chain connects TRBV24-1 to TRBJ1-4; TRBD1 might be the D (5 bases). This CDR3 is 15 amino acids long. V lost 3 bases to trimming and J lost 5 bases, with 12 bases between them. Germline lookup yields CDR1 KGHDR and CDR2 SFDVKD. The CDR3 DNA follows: TGTGCCACCAGTGATCCGGGACTGGGGAATGAAAAACTGTTTTTT. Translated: CATSDPGLGNEKLFF.

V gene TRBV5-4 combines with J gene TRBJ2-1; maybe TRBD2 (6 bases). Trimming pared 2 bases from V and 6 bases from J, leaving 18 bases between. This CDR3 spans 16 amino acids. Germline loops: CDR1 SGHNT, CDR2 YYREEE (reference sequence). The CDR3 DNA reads TGTGCCAGCAGCTTCGGCGCGGGGTGGGTCGGCAATGAGCAGTTCTTC. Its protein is CASSFGAGWVGNEQFF.

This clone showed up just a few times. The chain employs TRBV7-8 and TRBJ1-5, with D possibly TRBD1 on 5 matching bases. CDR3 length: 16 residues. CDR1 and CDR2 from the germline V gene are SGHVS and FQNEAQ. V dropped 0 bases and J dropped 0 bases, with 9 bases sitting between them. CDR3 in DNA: TGTGCCAGCAGCTTAGCGCAGGGATATAGCAATCAGCCCCAGCATTTT. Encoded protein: CASSLAQGYSNQPQHF.

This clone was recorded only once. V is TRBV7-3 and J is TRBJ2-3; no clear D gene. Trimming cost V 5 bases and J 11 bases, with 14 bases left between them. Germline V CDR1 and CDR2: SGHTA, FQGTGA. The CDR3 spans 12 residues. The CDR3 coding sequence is TGTGCCAGCAGCAGTCTAGTAGGTCGGCAGTATTTT. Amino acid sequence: CASSSLVGRQYF.

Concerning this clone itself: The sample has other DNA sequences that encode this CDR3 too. CDR3 loop: CASSLGQGPYEQYF. CDR3 DNA: TGCGCCAGCAGCTTGGGACAGGGCCCCTACGAGCAGTACTTC. V and J are TRBV5-1 and TRBJ2-7; 7 bases match TRBD1. Germline lookup yields CDR1 SGHRS and CDR2 YFSETQ. With V trimmed by 0 bases and J by 2 bases, 2 bases remained unmatched. CDR3 size: 14 residues.

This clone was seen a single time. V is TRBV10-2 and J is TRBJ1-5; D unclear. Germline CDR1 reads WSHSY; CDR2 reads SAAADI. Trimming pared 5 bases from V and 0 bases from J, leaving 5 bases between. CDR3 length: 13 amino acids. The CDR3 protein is CASSINSNQPQHF. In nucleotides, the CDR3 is TGCGCCAGCAGTATTAATAGCAATCAGCCCCAGCATTTT.

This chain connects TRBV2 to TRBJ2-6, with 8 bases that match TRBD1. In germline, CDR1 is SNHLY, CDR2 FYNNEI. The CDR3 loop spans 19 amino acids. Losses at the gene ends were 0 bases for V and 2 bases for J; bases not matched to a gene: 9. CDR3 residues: CASSEARVMDRAGANVLTF. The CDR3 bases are TGTGCCAGCAGTGAAGCGCGCGTTATGGACAGGGCTGGGGCCAACGTCCTGACTTTC.

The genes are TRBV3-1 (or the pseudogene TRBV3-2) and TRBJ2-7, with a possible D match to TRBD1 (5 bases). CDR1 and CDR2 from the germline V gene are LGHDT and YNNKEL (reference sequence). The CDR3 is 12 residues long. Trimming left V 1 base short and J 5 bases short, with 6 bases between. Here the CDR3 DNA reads TGTGCCAGCAGCCAAGTCAGGGACGAGCAGTACTTC. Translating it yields CASSQVRDEQYF.